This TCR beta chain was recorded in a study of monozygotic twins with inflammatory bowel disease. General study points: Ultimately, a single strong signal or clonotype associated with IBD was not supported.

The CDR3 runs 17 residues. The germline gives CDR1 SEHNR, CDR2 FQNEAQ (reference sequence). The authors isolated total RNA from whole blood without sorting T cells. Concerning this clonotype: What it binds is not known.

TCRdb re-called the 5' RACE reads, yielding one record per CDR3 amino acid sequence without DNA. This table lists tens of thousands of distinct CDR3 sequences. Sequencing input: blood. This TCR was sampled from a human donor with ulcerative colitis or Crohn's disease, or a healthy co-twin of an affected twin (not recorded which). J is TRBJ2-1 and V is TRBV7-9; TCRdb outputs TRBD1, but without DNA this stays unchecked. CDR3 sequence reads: CASSFIQEYRYYNEQFF.